Included here is one T cell receptor beta chain sequence, with context. The specificity of this receptor is unknown. Qualities for individual bases were not recorded, and no much larger clone is one base off. Patients with a history of autoimmune disease or receiving systemic immunosuppression were excluded from the trial. In every dose cohort, peripheral blood was drawn for TCR sequencing at baseline, cycle 4 day 1, and cycle 7 day 1. The samples were drawn from a first-in-human, open-label, multicenter phase I dose-escalation trial of ivuxolimab. Adults with locally advanced or metastatic melanoma, renal cell carcinoma, hepatocellular carcinoma or head and neck squamous cell carcinoma were enrolled in the trial. Before TCR sequencing, CD4+ T cells and CD8+ T cells were sorted from peripheral blood as separate populations. This specimen belongs to a study of OX40 agonist ivuxolimab in advanced cancers. Regarding the research as a whole: The costimulatory receptor OX40 (CD134) was targeted by ivuxolimab, a fully human IgG2 agonistic monoclonal antibody. In the dose-escalation cohort, 82.7% of patients were male, and the mean age was around 60 years, with a range of 23 to 79. Intravenous ivuxolimab was administered to patients every 2 weeks at six dose levels: 0.01, 0.1, 0.3, 1.5, 3 and 10 mg/kg. Peripheral TCRbeta sequencing was intended to test whether TCR sequence diversity was altered and clonal T-cell expansion was caused by ivuxolimab. Of the 52 patients in dose escalation, around 19 had hepatocellular carcinoma, about 15 had melanoma, 9 had renal cell carcinoma and 9 had head and neck cancer. Patients were allowed to have had prior anti-PD-1, anti-PD-L1 or anti-CTLA-4 therapy, and approximately 40% of the dose-escalation patients had previously received checkpoint inhibitors. The monotherapy dose-escalation portion (N ≈ 50 patients) of the phase I ivuxolimab trial is reported in the paper. Partial responses occurred in three dose-escalation patients: two with cutaneous melanoma and one with hepatocellular carcinoma.

Overall study outcomes, separate from this receptor: Low levels of normalized T-cell clonal expansion were also seen in some nonresponding patients. After ivuxolimab, more expanded clones were found on average in CD8+ T cells than in CD4+ T cells. In the 0.1-3.0 mg/kg groups, partial responders were among the patients with the lowest normalized peripheral clonal expansion, particularly in CD8+ T cells. Clonal expansion of both CD4+ and CD8+ blood T cells was observed from baseline to week 6 at doses 0.1 to 3.0 mg/kg. Antigen specificity was not determined for the clonally expanded peripheral T cells.

Genomic DNA was isolated from the sorted cells so that the TCRbeta CDR3 region could be sequenced. The immunoSEQ Assay was used to sequence the TCRbeta CDR3 regions. TCRdb provides this immuneACCESS table in a form limited to in-frame rearrangements. Some clones are lacking; in checked studies, under half of them reflect an unresolved V gene, and why the rest are absent is not known. This sample has some 96,000 clones in its table, and under 95% of those were observed once. The ten top clones hold under 0.65% of the sample. Taken from the germline V gene, the CDR1 and CDR2 loops are MNHEY and SVGAGI. The CDR3 has 16 amino acids, counting the end cysteine and phenylalanine. Only CDR3 DNA is held: 48 bases, read in frame from base 1. V is trimmed back by 0 bases and J by 6 bases, and the junction contains 9 bases that no gene match accounts for.

The starting material was CD4+ or CD8+ T cells sorted from blood, obtained in a trial of the OX40 agonist ivuxolimab. The receptor chain draws on TRBV6-5 and TRBJ2-3; 7 bases in the junction line up with TRBD1. The TCR sequence derives from an adult with an advanced solid tumor such as melanoma, head and neck, liver or kidney cancer. The CDR3 has the sequence CASSYSRDSAKDTQYF. DNA sequence: TGTGCCAGCAGTTACTCCCGGGACAGCGCTAAGGATACGCAGTATTTT.